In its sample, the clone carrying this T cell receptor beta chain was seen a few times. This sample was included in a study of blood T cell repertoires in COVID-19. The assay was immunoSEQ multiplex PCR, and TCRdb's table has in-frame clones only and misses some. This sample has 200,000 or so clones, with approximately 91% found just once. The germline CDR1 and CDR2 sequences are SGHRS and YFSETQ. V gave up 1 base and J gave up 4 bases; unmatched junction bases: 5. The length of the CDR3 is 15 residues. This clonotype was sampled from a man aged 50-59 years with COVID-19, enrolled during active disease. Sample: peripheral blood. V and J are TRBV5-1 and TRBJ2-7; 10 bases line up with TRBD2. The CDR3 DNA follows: TGCGCCAGCAGCTTGATCCTAGCGGGAGATTACGAGCAGTACTTC. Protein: CASSLILAGDYEQYF.